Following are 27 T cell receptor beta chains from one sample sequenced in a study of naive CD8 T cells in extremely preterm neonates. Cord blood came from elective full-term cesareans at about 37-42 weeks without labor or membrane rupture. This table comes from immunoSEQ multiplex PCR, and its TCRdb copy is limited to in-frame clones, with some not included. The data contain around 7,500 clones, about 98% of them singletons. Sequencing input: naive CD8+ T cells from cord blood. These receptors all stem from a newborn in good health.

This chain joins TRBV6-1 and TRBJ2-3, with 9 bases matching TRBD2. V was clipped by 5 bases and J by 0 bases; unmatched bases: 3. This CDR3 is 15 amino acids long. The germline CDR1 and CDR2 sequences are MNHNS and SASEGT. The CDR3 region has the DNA TGTGCCAGCAGTTCTAGCGGGGACAGCACAGATACGCAGTATTTT. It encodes CASSSSGDSTDTQYF.

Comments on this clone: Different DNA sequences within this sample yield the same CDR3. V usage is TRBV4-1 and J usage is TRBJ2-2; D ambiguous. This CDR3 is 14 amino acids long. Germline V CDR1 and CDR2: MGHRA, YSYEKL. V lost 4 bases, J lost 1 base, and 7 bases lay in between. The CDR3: CASSLRENTGELFF. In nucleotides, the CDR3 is TGCGCCAGCAGCCTGCGAGAGAACACCGGGGAGCTGTTTTTT.

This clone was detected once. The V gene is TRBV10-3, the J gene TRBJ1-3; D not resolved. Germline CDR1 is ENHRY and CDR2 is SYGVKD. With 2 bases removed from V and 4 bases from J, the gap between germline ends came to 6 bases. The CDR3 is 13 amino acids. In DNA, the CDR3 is TGTGCCATCAGTGAGCCGACAGGAAACACCATATATTTT. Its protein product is CAISEPTGNTIYF.

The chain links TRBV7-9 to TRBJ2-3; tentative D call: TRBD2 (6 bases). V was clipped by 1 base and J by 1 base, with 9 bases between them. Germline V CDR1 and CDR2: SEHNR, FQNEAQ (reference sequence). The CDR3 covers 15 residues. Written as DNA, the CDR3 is TGTGCCAGCAGCTTAGGGCCTAGCGGCACAGATACGCAGTATTTT. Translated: CASSLGPSGTDTQYF. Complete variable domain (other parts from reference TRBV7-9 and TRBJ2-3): DTGVSQNPRHKITKRGQNVTFRCDPISEHNRLYWYRQTLGQGPEFLTYFQNEAQLEKSRLLSDRFSAERPKGSFSTLEIQRTEQGDSAMYLCASSLGPSGTDTQYFGPGTRLTVL.

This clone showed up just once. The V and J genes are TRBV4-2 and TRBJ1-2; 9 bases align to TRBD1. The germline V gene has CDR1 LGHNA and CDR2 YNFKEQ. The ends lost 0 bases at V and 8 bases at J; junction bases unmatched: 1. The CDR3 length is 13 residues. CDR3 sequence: CASSQEQGAGYTF. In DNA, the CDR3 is TGTGCCAGCAGCCAAGAACAGGGGGCGGGCTACACCTTC.

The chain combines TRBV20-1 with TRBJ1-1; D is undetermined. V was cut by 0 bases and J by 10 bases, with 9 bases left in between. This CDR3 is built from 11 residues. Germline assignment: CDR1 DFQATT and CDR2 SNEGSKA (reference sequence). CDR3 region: CSAREGLGAFF. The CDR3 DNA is TGCAGTGCTAGAGAAGGACTGGGAGCTTTCTTT.

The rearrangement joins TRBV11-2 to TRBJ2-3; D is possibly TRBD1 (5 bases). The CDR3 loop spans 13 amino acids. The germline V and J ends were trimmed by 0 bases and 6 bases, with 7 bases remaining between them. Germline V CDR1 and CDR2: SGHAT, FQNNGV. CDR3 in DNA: TGTGCCAGCAGCTTAGATCCAGGGGATACGCAGTATTTT. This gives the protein CASSLDPGDTQYF.

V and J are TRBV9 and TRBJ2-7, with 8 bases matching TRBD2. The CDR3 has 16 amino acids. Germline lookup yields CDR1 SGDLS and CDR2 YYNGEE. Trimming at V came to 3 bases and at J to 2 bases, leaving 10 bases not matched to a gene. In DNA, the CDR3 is TGTGCCAGCAGCGGTGGTCGGGGGGGACCTACCTACGAGCAGTACTTC. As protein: CASSGGRGGPTYEQYF.

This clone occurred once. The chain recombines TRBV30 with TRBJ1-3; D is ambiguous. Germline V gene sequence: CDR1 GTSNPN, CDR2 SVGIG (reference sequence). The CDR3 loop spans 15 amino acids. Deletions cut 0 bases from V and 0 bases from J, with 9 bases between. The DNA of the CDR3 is TGTGCCTGGAGTGTACGGGTACACTCTGGAAACACCATATATTTT. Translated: CAWSVRVHSGNTIYF.

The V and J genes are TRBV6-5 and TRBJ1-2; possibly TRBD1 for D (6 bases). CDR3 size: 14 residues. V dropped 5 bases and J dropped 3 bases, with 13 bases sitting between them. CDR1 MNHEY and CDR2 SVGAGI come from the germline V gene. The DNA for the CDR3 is TGTGCCAGCAGTGTAACGGCAGGGGACTATGGCTACACCTTC. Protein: CASSVTAGDYGYTF.

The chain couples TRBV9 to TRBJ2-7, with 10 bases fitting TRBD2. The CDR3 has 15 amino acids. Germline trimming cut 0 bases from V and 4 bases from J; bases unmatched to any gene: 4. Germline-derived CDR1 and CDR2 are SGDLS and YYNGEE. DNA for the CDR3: TGTGCCAGCAGCGTAGGGTCTAGCGGGGGTTACGAGCAGTACTTC. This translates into CASSVGSSGGYEQYF.

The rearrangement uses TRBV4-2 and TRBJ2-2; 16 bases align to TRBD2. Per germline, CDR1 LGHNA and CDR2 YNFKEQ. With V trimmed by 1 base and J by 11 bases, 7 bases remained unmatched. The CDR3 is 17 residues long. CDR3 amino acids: CASSQGGLAGGQEELFF. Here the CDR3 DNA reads TGTGCCAGCAGCCAAGGGGGACTAGCGGGGGGGCAGGAAGAGCTGTTTTTT.

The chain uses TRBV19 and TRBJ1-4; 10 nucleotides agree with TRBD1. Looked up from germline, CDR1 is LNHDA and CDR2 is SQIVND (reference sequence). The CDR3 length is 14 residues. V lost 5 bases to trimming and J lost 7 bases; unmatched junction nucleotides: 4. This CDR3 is CASSGTGVSEKLFF. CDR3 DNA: TGTGCCAGTAGTGGGACAGGGGTTAGTGAAAAACTGTTTTTT.

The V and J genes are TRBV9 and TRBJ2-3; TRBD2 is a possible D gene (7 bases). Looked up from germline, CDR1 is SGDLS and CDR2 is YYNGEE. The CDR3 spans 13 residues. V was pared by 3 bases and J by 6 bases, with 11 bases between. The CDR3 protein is CASSAGGPDTQYF. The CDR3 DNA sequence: TGTGCCAGCAGCGCGGGGGGCCCCGATACGCAGTATTTT.

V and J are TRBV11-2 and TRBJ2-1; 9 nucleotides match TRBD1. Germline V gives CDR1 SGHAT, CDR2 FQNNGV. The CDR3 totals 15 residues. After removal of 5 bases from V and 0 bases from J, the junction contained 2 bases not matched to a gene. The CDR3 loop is CASSPTGGSYNEQFF. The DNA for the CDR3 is TGTGCCAGCAGCCCGACAGGGGGCTCCTACAATGAGCAGTTCTTC.

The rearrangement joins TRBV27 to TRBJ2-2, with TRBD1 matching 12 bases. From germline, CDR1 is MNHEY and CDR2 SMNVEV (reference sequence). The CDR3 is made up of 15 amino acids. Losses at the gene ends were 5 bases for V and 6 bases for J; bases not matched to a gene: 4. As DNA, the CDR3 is TGTGCCAGCAGTGGGGACAGGGGGCGCCCCGGGGAGCTGTTTTTT. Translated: CASSGDRGRPGELFF.

The CDR3 DNA reads TGCGCCAGCAGCTTTTATCGTATCACTAGCGGGGGTTACAATGAGCAGTTCTTC. It is translated as CASSFYRITSGGYNEQFF. V usage is TRBV5-1 and J usage is TRBJ2-1; 11 nucleotides agree with TRBD2. CDR1 SGHRS and CDR2 YFSETQ come from the germline V gene. With V trimmed by 2 bases and J by 4 bases, 11 bases remained unmatched. The CDR3 length is 18 residues.

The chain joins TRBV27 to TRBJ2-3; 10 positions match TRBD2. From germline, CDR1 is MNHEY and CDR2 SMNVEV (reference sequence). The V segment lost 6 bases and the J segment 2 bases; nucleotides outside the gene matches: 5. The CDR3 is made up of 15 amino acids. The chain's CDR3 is CASRIAGGPTDTQYF. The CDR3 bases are TGTGCCAGCAGAATAGCGGGGGGTCCCACAGATACGCAGTATTTT.

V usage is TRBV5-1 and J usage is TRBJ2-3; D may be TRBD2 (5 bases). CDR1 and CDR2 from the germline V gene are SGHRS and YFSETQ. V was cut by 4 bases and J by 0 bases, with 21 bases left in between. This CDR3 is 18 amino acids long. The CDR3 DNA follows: TGCGCCAGCAGCGAGGAAACGGACTGGTTCTCTAGCACAGATACGCAGTATTTT. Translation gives CASSEETDWFSSTDTQYF.

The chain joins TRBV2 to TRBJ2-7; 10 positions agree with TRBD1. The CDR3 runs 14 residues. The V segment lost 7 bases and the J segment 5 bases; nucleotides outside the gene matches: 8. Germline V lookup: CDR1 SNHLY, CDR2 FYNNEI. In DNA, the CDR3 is TGTGCCAGCAAGCCGGGACAGGGGTCCGACGAGCAGTACTTC. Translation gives CASKPGQGSDEQYF.

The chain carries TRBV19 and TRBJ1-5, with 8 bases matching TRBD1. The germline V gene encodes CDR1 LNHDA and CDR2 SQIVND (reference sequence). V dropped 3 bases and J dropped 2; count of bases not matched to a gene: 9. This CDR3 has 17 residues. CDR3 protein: CASSIPPTQGGNQPQHF. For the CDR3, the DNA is TGTGCCAGTAGTATTCCCCCCACACAGGGGGGCAATCAGCCCCAGCATTTT.

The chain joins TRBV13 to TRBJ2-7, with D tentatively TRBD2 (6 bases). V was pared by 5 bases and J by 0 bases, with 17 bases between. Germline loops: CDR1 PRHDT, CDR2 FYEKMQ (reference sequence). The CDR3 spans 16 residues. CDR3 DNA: TGTGCCAGCAGCCTTAGGCGGCGGGGTAGCTCCTACGAGCAGTACTTC. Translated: CASSLRRRGSSYEQYF. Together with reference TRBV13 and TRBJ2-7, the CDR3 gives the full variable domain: AAGVIQSPRHLIKEKRETATLKCYPIPRHDTVYWYQQGPGQDPQFLISFYEKMQSDKGSIPDRFSAQQFSDYHSELNMSSLELGDSALYFCASSLRRRGSSYEQYFGPGTRLTVT.

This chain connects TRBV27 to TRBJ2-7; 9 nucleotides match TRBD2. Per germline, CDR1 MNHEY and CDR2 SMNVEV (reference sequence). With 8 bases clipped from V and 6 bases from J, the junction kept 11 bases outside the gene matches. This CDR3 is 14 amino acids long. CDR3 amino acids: CASSLAGGQGEQYF. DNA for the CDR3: TGTGCCAGCTCCCTGGCGGGGGGGCAAGGCGAGCAGTACTTC.

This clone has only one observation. Written as DNA, the CDR3 is TGCGCCAGCAGCCCCCGCGACAGGGGTGAAGCTTTCTTT. It translates to CASSPRDRGEAFF. The chain has TRBV4-1 and TRBJ1-1; the match to TRBD1 covers 8 bases. Germline assignment: CDR1 MGHRA and CDR2 YSYEKL. The length of the CDR3 is 13 residues. The J segment lost 7 bases and the V segment lost 4 bases, leaving 5 bases of the junction unmatched.

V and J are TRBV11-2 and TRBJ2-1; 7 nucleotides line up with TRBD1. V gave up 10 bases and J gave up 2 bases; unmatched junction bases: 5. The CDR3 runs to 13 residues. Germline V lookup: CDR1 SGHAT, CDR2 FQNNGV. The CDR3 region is CAIGTATYNEQFF. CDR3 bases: TGTGCCATCGGGACAGCCACCTACAATGAGCAGTTCTTC.

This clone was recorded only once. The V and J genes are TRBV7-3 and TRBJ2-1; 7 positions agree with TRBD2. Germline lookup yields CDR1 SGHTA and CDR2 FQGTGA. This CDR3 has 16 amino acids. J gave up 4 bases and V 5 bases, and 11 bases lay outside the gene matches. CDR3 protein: CASSPHLGGKYNEQFF. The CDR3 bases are TGTGCCAGCAGCCCTCATCTGGGGGGGAAGTACAATGAGCAGTTCTTC.

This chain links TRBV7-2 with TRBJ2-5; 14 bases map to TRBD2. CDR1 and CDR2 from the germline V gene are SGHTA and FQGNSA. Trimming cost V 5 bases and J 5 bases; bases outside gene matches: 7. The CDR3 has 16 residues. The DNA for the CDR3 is TGTGCCAGCAGCCTATTCGGGACTAGCGGGGGCGAGACCCAGTACTTC. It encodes CASSLFGTSGGETQYF.